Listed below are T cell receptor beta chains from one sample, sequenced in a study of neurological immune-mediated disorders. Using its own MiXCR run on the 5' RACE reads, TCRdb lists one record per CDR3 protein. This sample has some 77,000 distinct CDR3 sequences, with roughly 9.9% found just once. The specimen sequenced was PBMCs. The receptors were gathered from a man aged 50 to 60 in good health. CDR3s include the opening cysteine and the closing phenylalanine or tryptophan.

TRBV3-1 CASSQEEVDQETQYF
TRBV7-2 CASSLYRDQPQHF
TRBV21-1 CANPKGDRGEDQPQHF
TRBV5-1 CASSFRQGAEGYTF
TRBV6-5 CASRRNQATGELFF
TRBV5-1 CASSLEGLQETQYF
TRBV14 CASSQDRAGRNTEAFF
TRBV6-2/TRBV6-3 CASSTLEGRTQPQHF
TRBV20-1 CSARDSGTSMNTEAFF
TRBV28 CASTLPGQLIEAFF
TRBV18 CASSPGTLNLGDTDTQYF
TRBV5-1 CASSLGTGTSGRNEQFF
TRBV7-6 CASSPGNINEAFF
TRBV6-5 CASSRLLAGGPDTQYF
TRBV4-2 CASSRQQSSGNTIYF
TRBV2 CASKTTGTGEQNTEAFF
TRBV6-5 CASSLDRMGANVLTF
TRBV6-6 CASSSLGTKDEQYF
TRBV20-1 CSARPPGFSYEQYF
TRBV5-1 CASSLSSSYEQYF
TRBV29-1 CSAMRGGTGELFF
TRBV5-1 CASSLVADQETQYF
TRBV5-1 CASSLYPLETSTEQFF
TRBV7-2 CASRGNRFNVNEQYF
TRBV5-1 CASSVGQGGQETQYF
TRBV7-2 CASSSGQGPYEQYF
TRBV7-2 CASRRTGDTDTQYF
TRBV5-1 CASSLFRGTDTQYF
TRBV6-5 CASSSGREKLFF
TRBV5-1 CASSFGGLGNGGELFF
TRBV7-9 CASSHGTVNQPQHF
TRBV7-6 CASSPGIPVYEQYF